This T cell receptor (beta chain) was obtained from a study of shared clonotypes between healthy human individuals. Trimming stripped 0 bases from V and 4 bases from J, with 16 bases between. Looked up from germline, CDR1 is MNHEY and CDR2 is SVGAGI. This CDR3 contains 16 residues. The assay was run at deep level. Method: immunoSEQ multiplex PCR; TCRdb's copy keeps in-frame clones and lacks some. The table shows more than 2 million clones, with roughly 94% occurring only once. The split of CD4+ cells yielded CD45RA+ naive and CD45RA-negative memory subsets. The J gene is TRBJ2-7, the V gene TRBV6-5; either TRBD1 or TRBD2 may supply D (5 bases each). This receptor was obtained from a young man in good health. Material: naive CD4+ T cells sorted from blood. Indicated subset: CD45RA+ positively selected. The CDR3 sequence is CASSYSSTYGAYEQYF. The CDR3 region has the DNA TGTGCCAGCAGTTACTCGAGCACCTACGGGGCTTACGAGCAGTACTTC.